Listed below are T cell receptor beta chains from one sample, sequenced in a study of cytomegalovirus exposure and HLA in healthy donors. Clones were sequenced by immunoSEQ multiplex PCR, and TCRdb holds only the in-frame ones, with some missing. The sample holds fewer than 50,000 clones. The sample taken for sequencing was PBMCs. These TCRs come from a male donor in good health and CMV-seronegative. The CDR3 runs from the conserved cysteine through the conserved F or W. The D gene is left open where the match is weak.

TRBV29-1	TRBD1	TRBJ1-1	TGCAGCGTCAGCGCCGGGACAGGCGGCACTGAAGCTTTCTTT	CSVSAGTGGTEAFF
TRBV18	TRBD1	TRBJ1-4	TGTGCCAGCTCACCTCAGGGGGTTGAAAAACTGTTTTTT	CASSPQGVEKLFF
TRBV9	TRBD2	TRBJ2-2	TGTGCCAGCAGCCCGAGGACTAGCGGGAGGGGGAGGGAGCTGTTTTTT	CASSPRTSGRGRELFF
TRBV7-7	-	TRBJ2-1	TGTGCCAGCAGCTTGAGTATAGTCGACAATGAGCAGTTCTTC	CASSLSIVDNEQFF
TRBV19	TRBD1	TRBJ2-7	TGTGCCACCCGGGACAGGGGCTACGAGCAGTACTTC	CATRDRGYEQYF
TRBV5-6	-	TRBJ2-7	TGTGCCAGCAGCCCGGAGTTAGCGGATCTGGTCTACGAGCAGTACTTC	CASSPELADLVYEQYF
TRBV4-1	TRBD2	TRBJ2-2	TGCGCCAGCAGCCAATCTGGGCTAGCGGGAGGGCCGGGGAACACCGGGGAGCTGTTTTTT	CASSQSGLAGGPGNTGELFF
TRBV7-9	TRBD2	TRBJ2-7	TGTGCCAGCAGCCCGTTAAAACTTAGCGGGATCTACGAGCAGTACTTC	CASSPLKLSGIYEQYF
TRBV6-5	TRBD2	TRBJ2-1	TGTGCCAGTGGACTAGCGGGGGTCAATGAGCAGTTCTTC	CASGLAGVNEQFF
TRBV4-1	TRBD1	TRBJ2-6	TGCGCCAGCAGCCCGGGACAGAACTCTGGGGCCAACGTCCTGACTTTC	CASSPGQNSGANVLTF
TRBV16	TRBD1	TRBJ1-5	TGTGCCAGCAGCCAGCATCAGCCCGGGACAGGGCTCCAGCCCCAGCATTTT	CASSQHQPGTGLQPQHF
TRBV14	TRBD2	TRBJ2-3	TGTGCCAGCAGCCAAGGGACTAGGAGAACGGGCACAGATACGCAGTATTTT	CASSQGTRRTGTDTQYF
TRBV18	-	TRBJ1-5	TGTGCCAGCTCACCACCGGGCAACAGGGCGGGTCAGCCCCAGCATTTT	CASSPPGNRAGQPQHF
TRBV7-8	TRBD1	TRBJ1-1	TGTGCCAGCAGCCCCCGACAGGGCGGTGAAGCTTTCTTT	CASSPRQGGEAFF
TRBV2	TRBD2	TRBJ2-1	TGTGCCAGCAGTGACGGGACTAGCGGGAGGGGTGAGCAGTTCTTC	CASSDGTSGRGEQFF